Included here is one T cell receptor (beta chain) sequence, with context. Its antigen remains undetermined. There are no base qualities to consult, and no much larger clone falls within one base. This sample stems from a study of blood T cell repertoires in COVID-19 (TCRdb year 2020). Regarding the study in general: The collaborator samples originated in the United States, Italy and Spain and spanned the acute and convalescent phases of COVID-19. The material from the prospective study consisted of cDNA or gDNA derived from T cells, B-cell-depleted T cells, or PBMCs. Deeply sampled blood TCRbeta repertoires from subjects exposed to, actively infected with, or recovered from COVID-19 were included in the dataset. The repertoires were released in a freely available public database meant as a resource for research on the immune response to SARS-CoV-2. The samples were drawn from two sources: the first 160 participants of the ongoing ImmuneRACE study, and 950 to 1,500 subjects contributed by 6 global collaborators. Nearly every sample came with metadata listing a de-identified subject ID, COVID-19 status, age in years and sex. Where available, HLA class I and class II types were taken from metadata supplied by the sample provider and were not determined by assay-based typing.

In the prospective study, participants were roughly 18 to 100 years old, resided in about two dozen geographic areas of the United States, and were enrolled through a virtual design. Cohort assignment in the prospective study relied on participant-reported clinical history from a screening survey and a study questionnaire. In the prospective study, mobile phlebotomists collected whole blood, serum and a nasopharyngeal or oropharyngeal swab from each participant. Participants in the prospective study had the option to provide additional blood draws and questionnaires over an approximately 2-month period. Prospective study blood samples were shipped either frozen or at room temperature before DNA extraction. The immunoSEQ Assay, a bias-controlled multiplex PCR, was used to amplify TCRbeta CDR3 regions from genomic DNA. The study's processing was this. Within the assay, amplification of reference gene primers was used to estimate how many nucleated cells each sample contained. To quantify the absolute abundance of each unique TCRbeta CDR3 rearrangement, sequence reads were collapsed and filtered. For each sample, productive Simpson clonality was calculated by taking the square root of Simpson's diversity index across productive rearrangements. TCRdb limited this immuneACCESS table to in-frame rearrangements with V and J called. A share of clones is missing; checked studies link under half to unresolved V genes, and the rest is unexplained. The V and J calls and clone size were taken over from that table, and D and trimming were inferred from the DNA. In all, the sample holds fewer than 350,000 clones, and 90% of those were seen once. The ten largest clonotypes hold roughly 1.5% of the sample.

Results and caveats for the whole study, not just this receptor: The quantity of clinical and demographic metadata differed by source and by participant and was supplied without curation.

The CDR3 measures 15 amino acids from cysteine to phenylalanine. CDR3 DNA only is kept here, 45 bases in frame from base 1. CDR1 and CDR2 are drawn from the germline V gene: MNHEY, SVGAGI. V ends up 4 bases short and J 1 base short, with an unmatched junction base count of 7. This chain joins TRBV6-5 to TRBJ2-7; 7 of the junction bases match TRBD1. The TCR originated in a woman between 18 and 29 years old with acute COVID-19. The sequencing sample was made of PBMCs or T cells enriched from blood (not recorded which). The bases are TGTGCCAGCAGTTTCAACCCGACAGGGTCCTACGAGCAGTACTTC. Translated, this gives CASSFNPTGSYEQYF.